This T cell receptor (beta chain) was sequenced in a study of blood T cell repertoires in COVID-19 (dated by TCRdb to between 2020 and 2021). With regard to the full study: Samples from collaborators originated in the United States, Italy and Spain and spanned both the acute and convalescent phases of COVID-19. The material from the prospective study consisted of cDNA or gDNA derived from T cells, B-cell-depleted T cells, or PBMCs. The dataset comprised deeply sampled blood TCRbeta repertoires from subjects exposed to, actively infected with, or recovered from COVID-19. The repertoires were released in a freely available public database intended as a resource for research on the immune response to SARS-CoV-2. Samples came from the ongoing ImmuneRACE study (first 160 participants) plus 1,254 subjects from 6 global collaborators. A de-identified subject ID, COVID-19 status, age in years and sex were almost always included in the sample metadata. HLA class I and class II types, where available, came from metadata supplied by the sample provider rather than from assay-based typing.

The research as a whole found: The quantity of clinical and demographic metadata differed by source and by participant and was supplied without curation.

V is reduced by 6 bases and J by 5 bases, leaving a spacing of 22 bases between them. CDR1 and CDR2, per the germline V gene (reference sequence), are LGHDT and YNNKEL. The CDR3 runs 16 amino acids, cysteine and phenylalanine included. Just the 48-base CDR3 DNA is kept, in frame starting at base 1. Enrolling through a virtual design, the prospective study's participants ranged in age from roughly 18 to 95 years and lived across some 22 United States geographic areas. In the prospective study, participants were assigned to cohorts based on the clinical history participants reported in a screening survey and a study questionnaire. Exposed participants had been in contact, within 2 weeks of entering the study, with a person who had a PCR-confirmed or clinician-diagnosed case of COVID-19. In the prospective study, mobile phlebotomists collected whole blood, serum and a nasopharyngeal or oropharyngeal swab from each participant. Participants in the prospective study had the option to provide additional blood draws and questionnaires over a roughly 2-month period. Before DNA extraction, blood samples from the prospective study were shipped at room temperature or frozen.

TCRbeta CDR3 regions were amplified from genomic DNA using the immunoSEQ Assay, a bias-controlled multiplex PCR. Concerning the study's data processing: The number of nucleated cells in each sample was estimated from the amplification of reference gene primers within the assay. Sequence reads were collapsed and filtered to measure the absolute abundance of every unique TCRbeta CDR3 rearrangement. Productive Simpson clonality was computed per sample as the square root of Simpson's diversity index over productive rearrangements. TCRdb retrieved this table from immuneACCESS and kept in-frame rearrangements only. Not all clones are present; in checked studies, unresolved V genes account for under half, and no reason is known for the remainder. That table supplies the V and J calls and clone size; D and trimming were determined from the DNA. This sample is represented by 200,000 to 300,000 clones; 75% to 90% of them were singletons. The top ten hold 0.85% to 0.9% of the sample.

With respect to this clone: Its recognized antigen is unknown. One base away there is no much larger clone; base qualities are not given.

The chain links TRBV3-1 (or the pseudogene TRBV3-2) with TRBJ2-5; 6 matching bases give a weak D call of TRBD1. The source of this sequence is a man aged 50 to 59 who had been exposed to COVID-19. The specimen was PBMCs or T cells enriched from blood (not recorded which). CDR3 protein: CASSRPGTIGRETQYF. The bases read TGTGCCAGCAGTCGCCCAGGGACAATAGGGCGGGAGACCCAGTACTTC.